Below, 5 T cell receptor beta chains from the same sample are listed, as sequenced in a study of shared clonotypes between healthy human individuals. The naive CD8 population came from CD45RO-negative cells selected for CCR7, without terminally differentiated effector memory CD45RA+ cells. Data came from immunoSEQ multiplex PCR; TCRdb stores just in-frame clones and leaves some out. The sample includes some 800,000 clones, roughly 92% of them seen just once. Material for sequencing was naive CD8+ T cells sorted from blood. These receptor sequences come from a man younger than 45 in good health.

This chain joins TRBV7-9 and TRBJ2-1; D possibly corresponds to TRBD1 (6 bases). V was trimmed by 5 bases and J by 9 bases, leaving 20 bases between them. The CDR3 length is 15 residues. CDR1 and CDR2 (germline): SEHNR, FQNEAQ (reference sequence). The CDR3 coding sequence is TGTGCCAGCAGCCCAAAATTACAGGGCCCCGTTGAGCAGTTCTTC. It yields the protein CASSPKLQGPVEQFF. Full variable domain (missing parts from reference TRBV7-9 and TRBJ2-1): DTGVSQNPRHKITKRGQNVTFRCDPISEHNRLYWYRQTLGQGPEFLTYFQNEAQLEKSRLLSDRFSAERPKGSFSTLEIQRTEQGDSAMYLCASSPKLQGPVEQFFGPGTRLTVL.

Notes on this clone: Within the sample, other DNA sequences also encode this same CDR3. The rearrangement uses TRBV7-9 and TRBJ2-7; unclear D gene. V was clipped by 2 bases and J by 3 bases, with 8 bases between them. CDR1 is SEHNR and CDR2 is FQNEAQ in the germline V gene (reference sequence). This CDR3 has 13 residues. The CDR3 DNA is TGTGCCAGCAGCTTATCCAGTAGCTACGAGCAGTACTTC. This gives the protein CASSLSSSYEQYF.

In nucleotides, the CDR3 is TGTGCCAGCAGTGAATGGGGGACCTACAATGAGCAGTTCTTC. Translated: CASSEWGTYNEQFF. This chain joins TRBV6-1 and TRBJ2-1; D is possibly TRBD1 or TRBD2 (5 bases each). V was shortened by 2 bases and J by 2 bases, with 7 bases between the two germline ends. There are 14 residues in the CDR3. The germline V gene encodes CDR1 MNHNS and CDR2 SASEGT.

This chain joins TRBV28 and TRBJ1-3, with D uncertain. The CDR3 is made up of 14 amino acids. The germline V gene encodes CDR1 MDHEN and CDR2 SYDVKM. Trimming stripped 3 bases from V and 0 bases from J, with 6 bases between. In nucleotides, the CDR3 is TGTGCCAGCAGTTTGGGAGACTCTGGAAACACCATATATTTT. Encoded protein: CASSLGDSGNTIYF.

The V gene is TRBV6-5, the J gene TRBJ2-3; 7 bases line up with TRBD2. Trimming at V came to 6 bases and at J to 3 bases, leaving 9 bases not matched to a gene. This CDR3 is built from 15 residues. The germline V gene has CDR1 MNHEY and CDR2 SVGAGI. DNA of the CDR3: TGTGCCAGCAGCCCCTATGACGGGAGGACAGATACGCAGTATTTT. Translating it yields CASSPYDGRTDTQYF.